This TCR beta chain is drawn from a study of T cells in Graves' hyperthyroidism and ophthalmopathy. The V gene's germline CDR1 is LGHDT and CDR2 YNNKEL (reference sequence). The V and J ends lost 0 bases and 10 bases respectively, with 18 bases between them. CDR3 length equals 15 residues. Amplified TCR beta CDR3 regions derived from RNA transcripts. The TCR CDR3 first-round RT-PCR relied on the HTBI primer set. Each CDR3 protein gets one entry after TCRdb re-called the multiplex PCR reads with MiXCR. Seen here are hundreds of thousands of distinct CDR3 sequences, 38% observed once, and the top ten hold 7.5% to 9.5%. Uncontrolled infection, other autoimmune disease, pregnancy or lactation barred patients from enrollment.

The gene calls are TRBV3-1 and TRBJ1-2; TRBD1 might be the D (6 bases). Sequences were obtained from blood. The receptor was derived from a man between 18 and 35 years old with Graves' hyperthyroidism. The CDR3 here is CASSQDQWDKGAYTF. In DNA form, the CDR3 reads TGTGCCAGCAGCCAAGATCAATGGGACAAAGGAGCCTACACCTTC.